This is a list of T cell receptor beta chains from one sample in a study of blood T cell repertoires in COVID-19. Generated by immunoSEQ multiplex PCR, the TCRdb table keeps only in-frame clones and is missing some. The top ten clones hold about 9.8% of a sample with around 39,000 clones, approximately 88% of them seen once. Sequencing was carried out using peripheral blood. The receptors here all came from a human donor in a cohort sampled during active COVID-19. Both conserved end residues are part of each CDR3. A D gene is named only where the DNA matches it firmly. Some rows mark clone size as missing; the rest say once, few, many or name a class of expanded clone.

CDR3 length	clone size	D gene	V gene	J gene	CDR3 protein	CDR3 DNA
13	-	TRBD1	TRBV7-2	TRBJ1-2	CASSVNRGPGYTF	TGTGCCAGCAGCGTAAACAGGGGGCCCGGCTACACCTTC
16	once	TRBD1	TRBV19	TRBJ1-6	CASRERGTGKNSPLHF	TGTGCCAGTAGAGAGAGGGGGACAGGGAAAAATTCACCCCTCCACTTT
15	once	-	TRBV6-5	TRBJ1-2	CASSPRGGAPYGYTF	TGTGCCAGCAGCCCCCGTGGGGGGGCCCCCTATGGCTACACCTTC
14	-	TRBD1	TRBV6-5	TRBJ1-2	CASSLQGGDYGYTF	TGTGCCAGCAGTCTACAGGGGGGGGACTATGGCTACACCTTC
15	-	TRBD2	TRBV18	TRBJ2-3	CASSPLAGDTDTQYF	TGTGCCAGCTCACCTCTAGCGGGGGACACAGATACGCAGTATTTT
16	once	-	TRBV18	TRBJ2-7	CASSPSQVSGTYEQYF	TGTGCCAGCTCACCTTCCCAGGTAAGCGGCACCTACGAGCAGTACTTC
16	-	TRBD2	TRBV19	TRBJ2-5	CASSPGLAGSGETQYF	TGTGCCAGTAGTCCGGGACTAGCGGGAAGCGGAGAGACCCAGTACTTC
15	-	TRBD1	TRBV28	TRBJ1-2	CASSTDRDTNYGYTF	TGTGCCAGCAGCACGGACAGGGATACTAACTATGGCTACACCTTC
15	few	TRBD1	TRBV7-8	TRBJ1-2	CASSPEGASNYGYTF	TGTGCCAGCAGCCCAGAGGGGGCTTCTAACTATGGCTACACCTTC
14	-	-	TRBV11-2	TRBJ1-1	CASSLDKRSGAAFF	TGTGCCAGCAGCTTAGATAAGAGGTCAGGGGCGGCTTTCTTT
14	-	-	TRBV4-2	TRBJ2-1	CASSPRSSYNEQFF	TGTGCCAGCTCCCCGCGAAGCTCCTACAATGAGCAGTTCTTC
12	-	-	TRBV7-9	TRBJ2-1	CASSPTGTEQFF	TGTGCCAGCAGTCCAACCGGGACAGAGCAGTTCTTC
14	-	TRBD2	TRBV7-8	TRBJ2-3	CASSSRGGADTQYF	TGTGCCAGCAGCTCACGCGGGGGGGCGGATACGCAGTATTTT
16	-	TRBD2	TRBV24-1	TRBJ2-1	CATSDPKRGASNEQFF	TGTGCCACCAGTGATCCCAAGCGGGGAGCAAGCAATGAGCAGTTCTTC
14	-	TRBD1	TRBV6-6	TRBJ1-1	CASSYSGTGGVAFF	TGTGCCAGCAGTTACTCTGGGACAGGGGGGGTAGCTTTCTTT
19	-	TRBD2	TRBV9	TRBJ2-3	CASSVGIAGGSFSTDTQYF	TGTGCCAGCAGCGTAGGTATAGCGGGAGGCAGCTTCAGCACAGATACGCAGTATTTT
17	-	TRBD1	TRBV4-2	TRBJ2-5	CASSHTPPGQGGPAQYF	TGTGCCAGCAGCCATACACCTCCGGGACAGGGGGGGCCGGCCCAGTACTTC
15	-	TRBD1	TRBV9	TRBJ2-6	CASSLGTAGANVLTF	TGTGCCAGCAGCCTCGGGACAGCTGGGGCCAACGTCCTGACTTTC
13	-	-	TRBV10-2	TRBJ1-5	CASSEGAHQPQHF	TGCGCCAGCAGTGAGGGGGCCCATCAGCCCCAGCATTTT
14	-	-	TRBV3-1/TRBV3-2	TRBJ2-7	CASSPIGSSYEQYF	TGTGCCAGCAGCCCGATAGGGAGCTCCTACGAGCAGTACTTC
16	-	-	TRBV9	TRBJ2-7	CASSVDGAGGPYEQYF	TGTGCCAGCAGCGTAGATGGGGCAGGGGGGCCATACGAGCAGTACTTC
16	-	TRBD2	TRBV3-1/TRBV3-2	TRBJ2-1	CASSQELLAGANEQFF	TGTGCCAGCAGCCAAGAATTGCTAGCGGGAGCCAATGAGCAGTTCTTC
18	-	TRBD1	TRBV28	TRBJ1-6	CASSLTRPSTGGVSPLHF	TGTGCCAGCAGTTTAACACGTCCCTCGACAGGGGGGGTGTCACCCCTCCACTTT
15	-	-	TRBV27	TRBJ1-6	CASTLGGAANSPLHF	TGTGCCAGCACCTTGGGCGGGGCGGCTAATTCACCCCTCCACTTT
14	-	TRBD1	TRBV5-4	TRBJ2-5	CASSITGGQETQYF	TGTGCCAGCAGCATCACAGGGGGGCAAGAGACCCAGTACTTC
15	-	-	TRBV19	TRBJ2-2	CASSPGDYNTGELFF	TGTGCCAGTAGTCCAGGAGACTATAACACCGGGGAGCTGTTTTTT
13	-	-	TRBV12-5	TRBJ2-1	CASGLGSYNEQFF	TGTGCTAGTGGTTTGGGTAGTTACAATGAGCAGTTCTTC
15	-	-	TRBV24-1	TRBJ2-3	CATSDFGRGTDTQYF	TGTGCCACCAGTGATTTTGGGAGAGGCACAGATACGCAGTATTTT
14	few	-	TRBV5-1	TRBJ2-7	CASSKQPPSYEQYF	TGCGCCAGCAGTAAACAACCTCCCTCCTACGAGCAGTACTTC
14	-	TRBD2	TRBV7-9	TRBJ2-5	CAIAGGGLGETQYF	TGTGCCATTGCGGGCGGGGGTCTAGGAGAGACCCAGTACTTC